Listed below are T cell receptor beta chains from one sample, sequenced in a study of T cells after yellow fever vaccination. TCRdb processed the 5' RACE reads anew with MiXCR; each CDR3 protein has one entry. This table has 400,000 to 450,000 distinct CDR3 sequences, about 17% appearing once. The source was PBMCs, collected before the yellow fever booster vaccination. The receptors here all came from a man between 18 and 29 years old who received the YFV17D yellow fever vaccine. Each CDR3 is given with its conserved first and last residue. Each record gives: J gene, V gene, CDR3 protein.

j_call: TRBJ2-1
v_call: TRBV6-1
cdr3_aa: CASQGDPGQIHNEQFF

j_call: TRBJ1-6
v_call: TRBV20-1
cdr3_aa: CSAAKDRGAVSLHF

j_call: TRBJ2-7
v_call: TRBV12-3/TRBV12-4
cdr3_aa: CASSLVLGSYEQYF

j_call: TRBJ2-5
v_call: TRBV7-2
cdr3_aa: CASRRGGQETQYF

j_call: TRBJ2-1
v_call: TRBV28
cdr3_aa: CASKGIGYNEQFF

j_call: TRBJ2-1
v_call: TRBV18
cdr3_aa: CASSKIDRGRDAYNEQFF

j_call: TRBJ2-7
v_call: TRBV4-2
cdr3_aa: CASSQASGVLYEQYF

j_call: TRBJ1-1
v_call: TRBV10-1
cdr3_aa: CASSESDRDGTEAFF

j_call: TRBJ2-3
v_call: TRBV4-3
cdr3_aa: CASSQQVGGTRGTQYF

j_call: TRBJ2-1
v_call: TRBV4-3
cdr3_aa: CASSQDREAADEQFF

j_call: TRBJ2-3
v_call: TRBV2
cdr3_aa: CASSEAPSTSTDTQYF

j_call: TRBJ2-2
v_call: TRBV6-1
cdr3_aa: CASSGTGDGELFF